This T cell receptor beta chain was captured in a study of blood T cells in healthy people across ages. CDR3 size: 15 residues. In germline, CDR1 is MDHEN, CDR2 SYDVKM. The germline V and J ends were trimmed by 6 bases and 0 bases, with 9 bases remaining between them. Through a sample-barcoded 5' primer and a J-beta primer mix, a second PCR was run for roughly 7 to 11 cycles. From the 5' RACE reads, TCRdb called clonotypes with MiXCR, one entry per CDR3 protein. The sample lists some 1.7 million distinct CDR3 sequences; approximately 30% were seen once. Sample: blood. The sequence came from a woman aged 25-40 years in good health. J is TRBJ2-6 and V is TRBV28; D ambiguous. The CDR3, as DNA: TGTGCCAGCAGCCTGATCGTCTCTGGGGCCAACGTCCTGACTTTC. Translation: CASSLIVSGANVLTF.